The next 32 T cell receptor beta chains were all read from a single sample in a study of T cell clones after liver transplantation. Libraries were prepared by immunoSEQ multiplex PCR; TCRdb keeps only in-frame clonotypes and omits some of them. The sample lists fewer than 85,000 clones; 75% to 90% were seen once. Sequenced here: CD4+ T cells from blood, sampled at the 22-month timepoint. The receptor source for this set is a human patient who received a liver transplant. A share of the T cells may be of graft donor origin.

This clone was counted many times. J is TRBJ2-2 and V is TRBV5-4; 7 bases match TRBD2. Germline V gene data show CDR1 as SGHNT and CDR2 as YYREEE (reference sequence). The CDR3 consists of 13 residues. J lost 7 bases, V lost 5 bases, and 5 bases had no gene match. CDR3 amino acids: CASSLTSHGELFF. CDR3 nucleotide sequence: TGTGCCAGCAGTCTGACTAGCCACGGGGAGCTGTTTTTT. The full variable domain, in which reference TRBV5-4 and TRBJ2-2 provide the parts outside the CDR3, is ETGVTQSPTHLIKTRGQQVTLRCSSQSGHNTVSWYQQALGQGPQFIFQYYREEENGRGNFPPRFSGLQFPNYSSELNVNALELDDSALYLCASSLTSHGELFFGEGSRLTVL.

This rearrangement joins TRBV7-9 to TRBJ2-1; D possibly corresponds to TRBD2 (6 bases). V was trimmed by 7 bases and J by 9 bases, leaving 16 bases between them. Germline CDR1 SEHNR, CDR2 FQNEAQ (reference sequence). The CDR3 spans 13 residues. CDR3 protein: CASIRGAGGEQFF. The CDR3 DNA reads as TGTGCCAGCATAAGAGGGGCCGGGGGTGAGCAGTTCTTC.

This clone was detected only a few times. V and J are TRBV2 and TRBJ2-3, with a possible D match to TRBD2 (5 bases). Between the trimmed V and J ends, which lost 5 bases and 0 bases, there was a span of 12 bases. The CDR3 runs to 15 residues. Per the germline V gene, CDR1 is SNHLY and CDR2 is FYNNEI. CDR3 sequence reads: CASSLTSGSTDTQYF. CDR3 coding DNA: TGTGCCAGCAGTCTAACTAGTGGGAGCACAGATACGCAGTATTTT.

This chain connects TRBV28 to TRBJ2-7, with 7 nucleotides matching TRBD1. Trimming at V came to 7 bases and at J to 3 bases, leaving 6 bases not matched to a gene. Germline V gives CDR1 MDHEN, CDR2 SYDVKM. This CDR3 comprises 13 residues. CDR3 sequence: CASTPGTDYEQYF. The DNA for the CDR3 is TGTGCCAGCACCCCCGGGACAGACTACGAGCAGTACTTC.

The chain uses TRBV5-6 and TRBJ2-5, with a possible D match to TRBD2 (5 bases). Trimming stripped 0 bases from V and 5 bases from J, with 14 bases between. The CDR3 loop spans 15 amino acids. Per the germline V gene, CDR1 is SGHDT and CDR2 is YYEEEE. Written as DNA, the CDR3 is TGTGCCAGCAGCTTGGGGTCCGGGGTGTCCGAGACCCAGTACTTC. It translates to CASSLGSGVSETQYF.

In DNA, the CDR3 is TGTGCCAGCAGTACCCGACAGGGACAAGAGACCCAGTACTTC. Translated: CASSTRQGQETQYF. J is TRBJ2-5 and V is TRBV27; 7 nucleotides line up with TRBD1. Trimming at V came to 5 bases and at J to 2 bases, leaving 5 bases not matched to a gene. This CDR3 is 14 amino acids long. Germline V lookup: CDR1 MNHEY, CDR2 SMNVEV (reference sequence).

This chain connects TRBV7-3 to TRBJ2-7; D may be TRBD2 (5 bases). CDR3 size: 12 residues. Trimming pared 5 bases from V and 5 bases from J, leaving 10 bases between. Germline CDR1 is SGHTA and CDR2 is FQGTGA. The CDR3 sequence is CASSLTGDEQYF. The CDR3 nucleotides read TGTGCCAGCAGCCTCACCGGGGACGAGCAGTACTTC.

The chain links TRBV18 to TRBJ1-4; D call uncertain. This CDR3 comprises 16 residues. V lost 4 bases, J lost 1 base, and 13 bases lay in between. Per the germline V gene, CDR1 is KGHSH and CDR2 is LQKENI. The CDR3, as DNA: TGTGCCAGCTCACTAACCGGCGCAAAAACTAATGAAAAACTGTTTTTT. This encodes CASSLTGAKTNEKLFF.

The rearrangement uses TRBV5-6 and TRBJ2-5, with a possible D match to TRBD1 (5 bases). With 5 bases removed from V and 2 bases from J, the gap between germline ends came to 10 bases. CDR1 is SGHDT, CDR2 YYEEEE, per germline. CDR3 length: 13 amino acids. CDR3 residues: CASSPDSQETQYF. The CDR3 nucleotides are TGTGCCAGCAGTCCCGACAGTCAAGAGACCCAGTACTTC.

As for this clone: The junction differs from germline at one of its ends, possibly a read error. The same CDR3 also results from other DNA sequences found in this sample. The V gene is TRBV6-6, the J gene TRBJ2-5, with 7 bases aligning to TRBD2. The germline CDR1 and CDR2 sequences are MNHNY and SVGAGI (reference sequence). The CDR3 sequence is 14 residues long. DNA for the CDR3: TGTGCCAGCAGCTACTCGGGGGGAGGAGAGACCCAGTACTTC. Protein sequence: CASSYSGGGETQYF.

This clone was recorded a few times. The chain joins TRBV10-1 to TRBJ2-5; no reliable D call. Germline loops: CDR1 WNHNN, CDR2 SYGVQD (reference sequence). The CDR3 has 14 residues. The germline V and J ends were trimmed by 10 bases and 1 base, with 16 bases remaining between them. The CDR3 DNA is TGCGCCAATACCCCTTGCGGAGTCCAAGAGACCCAGTACTTC. Its protein is CANTPCGVQETQYF.

This chain joins TRBV5-1 and TRBJ2-2; unclear D gene. This CDR3 region has 12 residues. Germline V CDR1 and CDR2: SGHRS, YFSETQ. V was cut by 4 bases and J by 7 bases, with 8 bases left in between. The CDR3 reads CASSVMDGELFF. The CDR3 DNA is TGCGCCAGCAGCGTCATGGACGGGGAGCTGTTTTTT.

V usage is TRBV7-2 and J usage is TRBJ1-1; no reliable D call. Trimming removed 4 bases from V and 4 bases from J, with 7 bases in between. The CDR3 runs 12 residues. The germline CDR1 and CDR2 sequences are SGHTA and FQGNSA. The CDR3 spells CASSYTGTEAFF. For the CDR3, the DNA is TGTGCCAGCAGCTATACGGGCACTGAAGCTTTCTTT.

The chain recombines TRBV10-1 with TRBJ1-1, with 7 positions matching TRBD1. This CDR3 is 18 amino acids long. V shed 4 bases and J 5 bases; nucleotides not matched to a gene: 19. Germline values: CDR1 WNHNN, CDR2 SYGVQD (reference sequence). The CDR3 DNA reads as TGCGCCAGCAGTGCCCCCAGGGGGGATGGGCCACGATGGACTGAAGCTTTCTTT. Its protein is CASSAPRGDGPRWTEAFF.

This rearrangement joins TRBV28 to TRBJ2-2, with 11 nucleotides matching TRBD2. From germline, CDR1 is MDHEN and CDR2 SYDVKM. V lost 4 bases to trimming and J lost 6 bases; unmatched junction nucleotides: 4. There are 15 residues in the CDR3. The CDR3 DNA is TGTGCCAGCAGTTATCTAGCGGGAGGTGCCGGGGAGCTGTTTTTT. This gives the protein CASSYLAGGAGELFF.

The chain uses TRBV5-4 and TRBJ2-1; TRBD2 matches at 13 bases. The CDR3 runs 16 residues. Germline trimming cut 3 bases from V and 7 bases from J; bases unmatched to any gene: 7. Germline loops: CDR1 SGHNT, CDR2 YYREEE (reference sequence). The CDR3 nucleotides are TGTGCCAGCAGCTCCAGGACTAGCGGGAGACCAAATGAGCAGTTCTTC. This codes for CASSSRTSGRPNEQFF.

The chain employs TRBV2 and TRBJ1-2; 9 bases fit TRBD1. In germline, CDR1 is SNHLY, CDR2 FYNNEI. The ends lost 6 bases at V and 3 bases at J; junction bases unmatched: 8. The CDR3 loop spans 15 amino acids. CDR3 nucleotide sequence: TGTGCCAGCAGGGCACAGGGGGCGAGGGACTATGGCTACACCTTC. Encoded protein: CASRAQGARDYGYTF.

This chain links TRBV9 with TRBJ2-5; D uncertain. With 2 bases removed from V and 4 bases from J, the gap between germline ends came to 9 bases. The germline V gene encodes CDR1 SGDLS and CDR2 YYNGEE. The CDR3 is 13 amino acids. The CDR3 loop reads CASSVSSIETQYF. CDR3 in DNA: TGTGCCAGCAGCGTCTCTAGTATAGAGACCCAGTACTTC.

This clone was seen once. The CDR3 region is CASSHQGGIETQYF. The CDR3 DNA reads as TGTGCCAGCAGCCATCAGGGGGGAATTGAGACCCAGTACTTC. J is TRBJ2-5 and V is TRBV5-6; D is perhaps TRBD1 (7 bases). Germline CDR1 is SGHDT and CDR2 is YYEEEE. V lost 4 bases and J 5 bases, leaving 15 bases between the germline ends. This CDR3 spans 14 amino acids. Full variable domain (outside the CDR3, taken from reference TRBV5-6 and TRBJ2-5): DAGVTQSPTHLIKTRGQQVTLRCSPKSGHDTVSWYQQALGQGPQFIFQYYEEEERQRGNFPDRFSGHQFPNYSSELNVNALLLGDSALYLCASSHQGGIETQYFGPGTRLLVL.

This clone appeared a few times. This sequence joins TRBV29-1 and TRBJ2-5; possibly TRBD1 for D (5 bases). The CDR3 spans 14 residues. Germline-derived CDR1 and CDR2 are SQVTM and ANQGSEA. Trimming removed 6 bases at V and 4 bases at J, with 18 bases between. CDR3 protein: CSVDDQGSGETQYF. DNA of the CDR3: TGCAGCGTGGATGACCAGGGATCCGGAGAGACCCAGTACTTC.

V gene TRBV7-9 combines with J gene TRBJ1-2, with 8 bases that match TRBD1. Trimming removed 5 bases from V and 1 base from J; junction bases left unmatched: 6. The CDR3 runs 15 residues. Germline V gene data show CDR1 as SEHNR and CDR2 as FQNEAQ (reference sequence). CDR3 nucleotides: TGTGCCAGCAGCCCCGGGACAGGACATAACTATGGCTACACCTTC. Its translation: CASSPGTGHNYGYTF.

DNA of the CDR3: TGCGCCAGCAGCCAAGATTGGGGGGACCAGGGCTACGAGCAGTACTTC. It yields the protein CASSQDWGDQGYEQYF. The chain joins TRBV4-3 to TRBJ2-7, with D possibly TRBD2 on 6 matching bases. Germline-derived CDR1 and CDR2 are LGHNA and YSLEER. The CDR3 is 16 residues long. Deletions cut 0 bases from V and 3 bases from J, with 15 bases between.

This clone has only one observation. The chain links TRBV7-2 to TRBJ1-2, with 7 bases that match TRBD1. This CDR3 region has 14 residues. The germline V gene has CDR1 SGHTA and CDR2 FQGNSA. After removal of 5 bases from V and 5 bases from J, the junction contained 8 bases not matched to a gene. This CDR3 is CASSRDRVEYGYTF. In DNA, the CDR3 is TGTGCCAGCAGCCGCGACAGGGTCGAATATGGCTACACCTTC.

This rearrangement joins TRBV20-1 to TRBJ1-1; no firm D call. The V end was cut by 1 base, the J end by 6 bases, with 6 bases between. From germline, CDR1 is DFQATT and CDR2 SNEGSKA (reference sequence). This CDR3 has 11 amino acids. Here the CDR3 reads CSARGPSEAFF. In DNA form, the CDR3 reads TGCAGTGCTAGAGGTCCGTCTGAAGCTTTCTTT.

The rearrangement joins TRBV4-2 to TRBJ2-1; TRBD2 aligns across 12 bases. V gave up 5 bases and J gave up 6 bases; unmatched junction bases: 8. This CDR3 spans 16 amino acids. The germline gives CDR1 LGHNA, CDR2 YNFKEQ. The chain's CDR3 is CASSSAASGGANEQFF. The CDR3 DNA sequence: TGTGCCAGCAGCTCAGCCGCTAGCGGGGGGGCCAATGAGCAGTTCTTC.

V and J are TRBV28 and TRBJ2-7; 8 nucleotides agree with TRBD1. Unmatched junction bases numbered 8, after V lost 6 bases and J lost 4 bases. From germline, CDR1 is MDHEN and CDR2 SYDVKM. This CDR3 contains 14 residues. The DNA for the CDR3 is TGTGCCAGCAGCATCGGGACAGGTGGTTACGAGCAGTACTTC. Protein: CASSIGTGGYEQYF.

This clone was seen at least ten times. This chain joins TRBV7-9 and TRBJ1-6, with D possibly TRBD1 on 6 matching bases. The CDR3 contains 15 residues. Trimming pared 6 bases from V and 8 bases from J, leaving 17 bases between. Looked up from germline, CDR1 is SEHNR and CDR2 is FQNEAQ (reference sequence). CDR3 coding DNA: TGTGCCAGCAGTCCCGAGGGGGGGGGACATTCACCCCTCCACTTT. Amino acids: CASSPEGGGHSPLHF.

This clone was recorded once. The chain recombines TRBV6-5 with TRBJ2-5, with 13 bases fitting TRBD2. The closer fit of TRBJ2-7 to the DNA end suggests the J call may be wrong. Germline values: CDR1 MNHEY, CDR2 SVGAGI. The CDR3 length is 15 residues. The chain's CDR3 is CASQAPGLAGLEQYF. The CDR3 DNA is TGTGCCAGCCAGGCACCGGGACTAGCGGGACTCGAGCAGTACTTC.

The gene calls are TRBV13 and TRBJ2-7; the D call may be TRBD1 or TRBD2 (6 bases each). The V gene's germline CDR1 is PRHDT and CDR2 FYEKMQ (reference sequence). CDR3 length: 14 residues. Trimming pared 5 bases from V and 3 bases from J, leaving 14 bases between. CDR3 protein: CASSPGGRDYEQYF. CDR3 nucleotides: TGTGCCAGCAGCCCTGGGGGGCGGGACTACGAGCAGTACTTC.

This rearrangement joins TRBV4-1 to TRBJ2-5; D ambiguous. V dropped 0 bases and J dropped 2 bases, with 4 bases sitting between them. Germline V gene sequence: CDR1 MGHRA, CDR2 YSYEKL. The CDR3 totals 13 residues. CDR3 residues: CASSQDSQETQYF. The CDR3 coding sequence is TGCGCCAGCAGCCAAGACAGTCAAGAGACCCAGTACTTC.

The chain joins TRBV6-1 to TRBJ1-2; D is undetermined. This CDR3 has 14 amino acids. CDR1 and CDR2 (germline): MNHNS, SASEGT. V was pared by 7 bases and J by 4 bases, with 16 bases between. The CDR3 region is CASMAAPGPYGYTF. The CDR3, as DNA: TGTGCCAGCATGGCCGCTCCGGGTCCCTATGGCTACACCTTC.

The chain carries TRBV27 and TRBJ2-2, with D possibly matching TRBD2 (7 bases). The CDR3 runs to 16 residues. CDR1 and CDR2 from the germline V gene are MNHEY and SMNVEV (reference sequence). Between the trimmed V and J ends, which lost 2 bases and 2 bases, there was a span of 12 bases. Here the CDR3 DNA reads TGTGCCAGCAGTTTACGCGGGGGCCTTAACACCGGGGAGCTGTTTTTT. Protein: CASSLRGGLNTGELFF.